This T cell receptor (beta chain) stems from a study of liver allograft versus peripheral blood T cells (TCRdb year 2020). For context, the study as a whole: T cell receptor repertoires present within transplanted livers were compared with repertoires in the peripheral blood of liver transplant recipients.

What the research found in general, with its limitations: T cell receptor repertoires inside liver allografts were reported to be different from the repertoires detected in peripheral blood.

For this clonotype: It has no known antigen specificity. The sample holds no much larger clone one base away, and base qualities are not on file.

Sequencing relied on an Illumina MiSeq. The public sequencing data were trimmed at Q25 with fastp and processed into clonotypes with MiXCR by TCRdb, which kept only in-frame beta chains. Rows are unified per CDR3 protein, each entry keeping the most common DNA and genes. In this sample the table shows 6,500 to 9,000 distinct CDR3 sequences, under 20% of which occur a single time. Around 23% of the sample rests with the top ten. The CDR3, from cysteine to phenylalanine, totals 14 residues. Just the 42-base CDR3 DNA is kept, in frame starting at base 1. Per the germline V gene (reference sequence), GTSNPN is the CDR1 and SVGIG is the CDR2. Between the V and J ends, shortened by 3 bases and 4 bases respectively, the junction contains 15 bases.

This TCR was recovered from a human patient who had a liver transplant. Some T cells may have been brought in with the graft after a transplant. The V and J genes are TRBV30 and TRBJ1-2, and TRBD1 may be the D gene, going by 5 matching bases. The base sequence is TGTGCCTGGAGCCCCTTTCCGGGGCCCTATGGCTACACCTTC. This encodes CAWSPFPGPYGYTF.